This T cell receptor beta chain was documented in a study of T cell responses to AZD1222 COVID-19 vaccine. Some clones are missing from TCRdb's copy, which holds only in-frame ones; the method was immunoSEQ multiplex PCR. This sample carries 60,000 to 75,000 clones, roughly 88% of them seen once, and the ten largest clones take about 20%. Trimming stripped 4 bases from V and 0 bases from J, with 7 bases between. Germline lookup yields CDR1 SGHDN and CDR2 FVKESK. CDR3 size: 14 residues. Broader study findings: Clonal diversity was possibly underestimated, and white British individuals and females predominated among donors. Elevations in Spike-specific TCR breadth and depth followed administration of two AZD1222 doses.

This clone was detected only a few times. The target antigen is unknown. The clonotype comes from an adult in good health. Sequenced material: peripheral blood, taken on day 0 of AZD1222 vaccination. The V call is TRBV14, the J call TRBJ2-4; D is unresolved. The CDR3 protein is CASSPFSAKNIQYF. CDR3 nucleotides: TGTGCCAGCAGCCCTTTCTCAGCCAAAAACATTCAGTACTTC.